The 27 T cell receptor beta chains below come from one sample, sequenced in a study of blood T cell repertoires in COVID-19. The data were produced by immunoSEQ multiplex PCR, yet TCRdb's version contains in-frame clones alone and is incomplete. The sample yields 11,000 to 15,000 clones, 90% seen once. The sample comprised peripheral blood. All receptors derive from a human donor in a cohort sampled during active COVID-19.

V usage is TRBV18 and J usage is TRBJ2-3; D might be TRBD2 (6 bases). This CDR3 has 13 amino acids. Germline V gives CDR1 KGHSH, CDR2 LQKENI. Trimming removed 4 bases from V and 2 bases from J, with 7 bases in between. The chain's CDR3 is CASSRDFTDTQYF. For the CDR3, the DNA is TGTGCCAGCTCACGGGACTTCACAGATACGCAGTATTTT.

This clone has a handful of counts. The chain joins TRBV2 to TRBJ2-1; D possibly corresponds to TRBD2 (6 bases). The CDR3 is made up of 13 amino acids. Germline V gives CDR1 SNHLY, CDR2 FYNNEI. Trimming removed 8 bases at V and 0 bases at J, with 8 bases between. The CDR3 spells CASGGFSYNEQFF. CDR3 DNA: TGTGCCAGCGGGGGGTTCTCCTACAATGAGCAGTTCTTC.

The DNA for the CDR3 is TGCAGCGTTGAAGATTCGGGAGTGGAATATACGCAGTATTTT. This sequence encodes CSVEDSGVEYTQYF. The chain employs TRBV29-1 and TRBJ2-3; weak D call: TRBD2 (6 bases). CDR3 length: 14 residues. Germline V gene lookup returns CDR1 SQVTM and CDR2 ANQGSEA. V was cut by 0 bases and J by 7 bases, with 14 bases left in between.

V gene TRBV4-2 combines with J gene TRBJ2-7, with 10 bases identical to TRBD1. V lost 0 bases and J lost 9; bases outside the gene matches: 5. From germline, CDR1 is LGHNA and CDR2 YNFKEQ. The CDR3 runs to 14 residues. CDR3 coding DNA: TGTGCCAGCAGCCAAGATCGTGGGACAGGGGTGCAGTACTTC. Protein: CASSQDRGTGVQYF.

The gene calls are TRBV20-1 and TRBJ1-6; the D is unclear. V shed 3 bases and J shed 6 bases, with 12 bases lying between them. This CDR3 region has 14 residues. CDR1 is DFQATT and CDR2 is SNEGSKA in the germline V gene (reference sequence). The CDR3 sequence: CSASVLPGNSPLHF. The CDR3 coding sequence is TGCAGTGCTAGTGTGCTCCCGGGTAATTCACCCCTCCACTTT.

This clone was found once. The chain carries TRBV4-3 and TRBJ2-3; the D gene is possibly TRBD2 (7 bases). The V gene lost 0 bases and the J gene lost 8 bases, with 18 bases spanning the gap. Germline lookup yields CDR1 LGHNA and CDR2 YSLEER. The CDR3 has 16 amino acids. CDR3 region: CASSQERGQGMATQYF. CDR3 coding DNA: TGCGCCAGCAGCCAAGAGCGGGGGCAGGGGATGGCTACGCAGTATTTT.

This chain links TRBV5-1 with TRBJ1-2; TRBD1 agrees at 10 bases. This CDR3 is built from 15 residues. Unmatched junction bases numbered 6, after V lost 0 bases and J lost 7 bases. Germline V gene sequence: CDR1 SGHRS, CDR2 YFSETQ. The CDR3 DNA is TGCGCCAGCAGCTTGGATCCGGACAGGGGGTTTGGCTACACCTTC. Its protein is CASSLDPDRGFGYTF. Supplemented by reference TRBV5-1 and TRBJ1-2, the full variable domain reads KAGVTQTPRYLIKTRGQQVTLSCSPISGHRSVSWYQQTPGQGLQFLFEYFSETQRNKGNFPGRFSGRQFSNSRSEMNVSTLELGDSALYLCASSLDPDRGFGYTFGSGTRLTVV.

The chain employs TRBV6-6 and TRBJ1-4, with 9 bases lining up with TRBD1. Germline loops: CDR1 MNHNY, CDR2 SVGAGI (reference sequence). The V segment lost 5 bases and the J segment 7 bases; nucleotides outside the gene matches: 8. The CDR3 sequence is 15 residues long. The CDR3 DNA follows: TGTGCCAGCAGTCCTCAAGACAGGGGGATTGAAAAACTGTTTTTT. Translating gives CASSPQDRGIEKLFF.

The chain employs TRBV7-2 and TRBJ1-2; possibly TRBD1 for D (5 bases). Trimming stripped 5 bases from V and 7 bases from J, with 14 bases between. CDR1 and CDR2 from the germline V gene are SGHTA and FQGNSA. This CDR3 has 13 amino acids. CDR3 region: CASSPAGGGGYTF. The CDR3 region has the DNA TGTGCCAGCAGCCCTGCCGGGGGGGGTGGCTACACCTTC. The variable domain in full, with the rest retrieved from reference TRBV7-2 and TRBJ1-2, is GAGVSQSPSNKVTEKGKDVELRCDPISGHTALYWYRQSLGQGLEFLIYFQGNSAPDKSGLPSDRFSAERTGGSVSTLTIQRTQQEDSAVYLCASSPAGGGGYTFGSGTRLTVV.

This clone was recorded once. The genes are TRBV2 and TRBJ2-3; D may be TRBD2 (6 bases). The germline gives CDR1 SNHLY, CDR2 FYNNEI. This CDR3 is 13 amino acids long. Trimming removed 2 bases from V and 6 bases from J, with 9 bases in between. The CDR3 DNA follows: TGTGCCAGCAGTGAATGGGAGGCGGATACGCAGTATTTT. This gives the protein CASSEWEADTQYF.

The count of this clone is one. The chain carries TRBV18 and TRBJ1-5; TRBD1 aligns across 8 bases. Per germline, CDR1 KGHSH and CDR2 LQKENI. Unmatched junction bases numbered 6, after V lost 3 bases and J lost 2 bases. The CDR3 sequence is 16 residues long. This chain's CDR3 is CASSPSTGDGNQPQHF. The CDR3 bases are TGTGCCAGCTCACCTTCGACAGGGGATGGCAATCAGCCCCAGCATTTT.

This clone was seen a single time. This chain links TRBV6-5 with TRBJ1-4; D is perhaps TRBD1 (6 bases). Deletions cut 0 bases from V and 6 bases from J, with 11 bases between. The CDR3 consists of 15 residues. Germline V gene sequence: CDR1 MNHEY, CDR2 SVGAGI. CDR3 coding DNA: TGTGCCAGCAGTTACTCGACAGGAAGGCATGAAAAACTGTTTTTT. Its protein is CASSYSTGRHEKLFF.

The chain employs TRBV28 and TRBJ1-3, with 7 bases aligning to TRBD1. The CDR3 is 17 amino acids. Germline V CDR1 and CDR2: MDHEN, SYDVKM. J gave up 0 bases and V 5 bases, and 10 bases lay outside the gene matches. The CDR3 region is CASSLTWGQSSGNTIYF. The DNA for the CDR3 is TGTGCCAGCAGTCTGACCTGGGGACAGAGCTCTGGAAACACCATATATTTT. Using reference TRBV28 and TRBJ1-3 for the parts outside the CDR3, the full variable domain is DVKVTQSSRYLVKRTGEKVFLECVQDMDHENMFWYRQDPGLGLRLIYFSYDVKMKEKGDIPEGYSVSREKKERFSLILESASTNQTSMYLCASSLTWGQSSGNTIYFGEGSWLTVV.

The gene calls are TRBV4-3 and TRBJ1-5; 10 nucleotides match TRBD1. Germline CDR1 LGHNA, CDR2 YSLEER. V was pared by 3 bases and J by 0 bases, with 5 bases of the junction left unmatched. The CDR3 covers 17 residues. Here the CDR3 DNA reads TGCGCCAGCAGCCAGGGGACAGGGGACTTTAGCAATCAGCCCCAGCATTTT. It encodes CASSQGTGDFSNQPQHF.

This chain joins TRBV6-2 or TRBV6-3 and TRBJ2-7, with TRBD2 matching 9 bases. This CDR3 is 16 amino acids long. The germline CDR1 and CDR2 sequences are MNHEY and SVGEGT. Trimming cost V 4 bases and J 2 bases; bases outside gene matches: 9. CDR3 sequence: CASSSITSGQTYEQYF. Here the CDR3 DNA reads TGTGCCAGCAGTTCCATCACTAGCGGGCAAACCTACGAGCAGTACTTC.

This chain connects TRBV13 to TRBJ1-2; TRBD1 matches 7 bases. The CDR3 extends over 12 amino acids. Germline V CDR1 and CDR2: PRHDT, FYEKMQ (reference sequence). The V gene end was trimmed by 5 bases and the J gene end by 6 bases; junction bases not matched to a gene: 3. The CDR3 DNA follows: TGTGCCAGCAGCCCGACAGGGAATGGCTACACCTTC. Protein: CASSPTGNGYTF. Variable domain in full (rest from reference TRBV13 and TRBJ1-2): AAGVIQSPRHLIKEKRETATLKCYPIPRHDTVYWYQQGPGQDPQFLISFYEKMQSDKGSIPDRFSAQQFSDYHSELNMSSLELGDSALYFCASSPTGNGYTFGSGTRLTVV.

This sequence joins TRBV11-2 and TRBJ2-1; TRBD1 agrees at 8 bases. Losses at the gene ends were 0 bases for V and 5 bases for J; bases not matched to a gene: 18. This CDR3 contains 20 residues. CDR1 and CDR2 (germline): SGHAT, FQNNGV. The CDR3 nucleotides read TGTGCCAGCAGCTTAGACAGGACAGGGATGACTAGGGCCAAGGACAATGAGCAGTTCTTC. Translated: CASSLDRTGMTRAKDNEQFF.

The chain uses TRBV7-9 and TRBJ2-1; D unclear. The germline V and J ends were trimmed by 3 bases and 6 bases, with 12 bases remaining between them. This CDR3 has 14 amino acids. Germline V lookup: CDR1 SEHNR, CDR2 FQNEAQ (reference sequence). Here the CDR3 reads CASSFLVTSNEQFF. CDR3 coding DNA: TGTGCCAGCAGCTTCCTGGTAACGAGCAATGAGCAGTTCTTC.

The V gene is TRBV30, the J gene TRBJ1-2, with D possibly TRBD1 on 5 matching bases. This CDR3 is built from 15 residues. In germline, CDR1 is GTSNPN, CDR2 SVGIG (reference sequence). The CDR3: CTREAGLVNGYGYTF. As DNA, the CDR3 is TGTACCAGGGAGGCAGGGCTTGTCAATGGCTATGGCTACACCTTC.

This chain links TRBV19 with TRBJ2-2, with a weak D call TRBD1 (6 bases). The length of the CDR3 is 17 residues. CDR1 is LNHDA, CDR2 SQIVND, per germline (reference sequence). V was trimmed by 7 bases and J by 1 base, leaving 19 bases between them. In DNA form, the CDR3 reads TGTGCCAGTACAAAAGGGGGTGCAGACAAGAACACCGGGGAGCTGTTTTTT. It codes for CASTKGGADKNTGELFF.

The chain carries TRBV28 and TRBJ2-2, with D perhaps TRBD2 (6 bases). Germline CDR1 reads MDHEN; CDR2 reads SYDVKM. Trimming removed 7 bases from V and 0 bases from J, with 12 bases in between. CDR3 size: 15 residues. The CDR3 DNA follows: TGTGCCAGCACCCTGGGACTTTCGAACACCGGGGAGCTGTTTTTT. Residues: CASTLGLSNTGELFF.

The chain uses TRBV30 and TRBJ2-1, with 8 bases aligning to TRBD2. The CDR3 runs to 16 residues. V dropped 4 bases and J dropped 0; count of bases not matched to a gene: 8. Germline loops: CDR1 GTSNPN, CDR2 SVGIG (reference sequence). CDR3 sequence (DNA): TGTGCCTGGATTCCCCACGGGAGGGCCTCCTACAATGAGCAGTTCTTC. It codes for CAWIPHGRASYNEQFF.

V is TRBV5-1 and J is TRBJ1-3; possibly TRBD1 for D (6 bases). CDR1 is SGHRS and CDR2 is YFSETQ in the germline V gene. V was pared by 5 bases and J by 0 bases, with 12 bases between. This CDR3 comprises 15 residues. The CDR3 nucleotides are TGCGCCAGCAGACCCACAGGGAACTCTGGAAACACCATATATTTT. Amino acids: CASRPTGNSGNTIYF.

This chain joins TRBV2 and TRBJ2-7, with D possibly matching TRBD2 (6 bases). CDR3 length: 11 residues. The V end lost 8 bases, the J end lost 3 bases, and 8 bases lay between the germline ends. Germline assignment: CDR1 SNHLY and CDR2 FYNNEI. The CDR3 spells CASGGDYEQYF. The DNA of the CDR3 is TGTGCCAGCGGAGGGGACTACGAGCAGTACTTC.

This clone was counted once. The genes are TRBV5-4 and TRBJ2-5; tentatively, D is TRBD2 (6 bases). CDR1 is SGHNT and CDR2 is YYREEE in the germline V gene (reference sequence). There are 16 residues in the CDR3. V shed 6 bases and J shed 3 bases, with 21 bases lying between them. The CDR3 is CASNKGLPGGEETQYF. CDR3 nucleotide sequence: TGTGCCAGCAACAAGGGACTTCCCGGCGGAGAAGAGACCCAGTACTTC.

The CDR3, as DNA: TGTGCCATCAGCCCCCGGGACAGGGGAATGGGTGAGCAGTTCTTC. Its translation is CAISPRDRGMGEQFF. The genes are TRBV10-3 and TRBJ2-1; 10 nucleotides agree with TRBD1. The V segment lost 6 bases and the J segment 9 bases; nucleotides outside the gene matches: 11. CDR1 is ENHRY and CDR2 is SYGVKD in the germline V gene. This CDR3 contains 15 residues.

The chain carries TRBV11-2 and TRBJ2-7; the D gene is possibly TRBD2 (5 bases). Germline V CDR1 and CDR2: SGHAT, FQNNGV. Trimming left V 4 bases short and J 4 bases short, with 20 bases between. The CDR3 extends over 16 amino acids. The CDR3 DNA reads as TGTGCCAGCAGCTGCGGGCCGAACCTAGAGAAATACGAGCAGTACTTC. Translation gives CASSCGPNLEKYEQYF.